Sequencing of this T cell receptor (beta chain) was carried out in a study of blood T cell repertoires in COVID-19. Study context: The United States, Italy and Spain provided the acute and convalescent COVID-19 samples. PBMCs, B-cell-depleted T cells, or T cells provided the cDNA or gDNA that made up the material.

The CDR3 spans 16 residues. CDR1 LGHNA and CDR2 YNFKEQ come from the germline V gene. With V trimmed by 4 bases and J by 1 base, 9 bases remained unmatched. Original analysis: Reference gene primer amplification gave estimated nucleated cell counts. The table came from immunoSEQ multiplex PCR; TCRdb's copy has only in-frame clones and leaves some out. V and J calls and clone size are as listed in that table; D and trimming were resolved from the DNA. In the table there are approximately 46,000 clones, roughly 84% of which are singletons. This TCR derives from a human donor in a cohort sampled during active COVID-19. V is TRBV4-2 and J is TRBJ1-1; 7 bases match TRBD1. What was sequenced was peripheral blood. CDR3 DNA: TGTGCCAGCAGCCTCAGTGGGAACAGGGGGAACACTGAAGCTTTCTTT. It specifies CASSLSGNRGNTEAFF.